The 17 T cell receptor beta chains reported below all come from one sample, sequenced in a study of cytomegalovirus exposure and HLA in healthy donors (dated by TCRdb to 2016 to 2017). The library relied on the immunoSEQ multiplex PCR assay. For the multiplex PCR, a mixture combining 60 forward primers for TCR Vbeta segments and 13 reverse primers for TCR Jbeta segments was used. The table comes from immuneACCESS by way of TCRdb, which keeps in-frame sequences with V and J called. Part of the clones is missing from these tables; in studies checked, under half for an unresolved V gene and the rest for unknown reasons. The table for this sample lists a few hundred thousand clones; about four fifths of them were counted only once. In total, the top ten clones hold 0.3% of the sample. Input material: PBMCs. These receptors were obtained from a girl aged 2-10 years in good health and CMV-seronegative.

The CDR3 region has the DNA TGTGCCAGCAGCTTAGGAGGGACAGAGATTTCACCCCTCCACTTT. Translation: CASSLGGTEISPLHF. The chain joins TRBV7-3 to TRBJ1-6; 7 nucleotides match TRBD1. Germline CDR1 is SGHTA and CDR2 is FQGTGA. The trim removed 2 bases at V and 9 bases at J, leaving 7 bases unmatched. The CDR3 runs 15 residues.

The chain employs TRBV28 and TRBJ1-3; 7 bases fit TRBD1. The CDR3 runs 13 residues. Unmatched junction bases numbered 8, after V lost 7 bases and J lost 8 bases. Looked up from germline, CDR1 is MDHEN and CDR2 is SYDVKM. CDR3 sequence reads: CASTPGQWDTIYF. The CDR3 bases are TGTGCCAGCACCCCGGGACAGTGGGACACCATATATTTT. The full variable domain, completed using reference TRBV28 and TRBJ1-3, is DVKVTQSSRYLVKRTGEKVFLECVQDMDHENMFWYRQDPGLGLRLIYFSYDVKMKEKGDIPEGYSVSREKKERFSLILESASTNQTSMYLCASTPGQWDTIYFGEGSWLTVV.

This chain joins TRBV30 and TRBJ1-5; 7 nucleotides align to TRBD1. Germline V gene lookup returns CDR1 GTSNPN and CDR2 SVGIG (reference sequence). The CDR3 has 13 residues. Trimming removed 5 bases from V and 4 bases from J; junction bases left unmatched: 5. DNA for the CDR3: TGTGCCTGGGATGGGACAGAGAATCAGCCCCAGCATTTT. Translation gives CAWDGTENQPQHF.

This sequence joins TRBV6-5 and TRBJ2-7, with TRBD1 matching over 10 bases. CDR1 is MNHEY and CDR2 is SVGAGI in the germline V gene. This CDR3 comprises 15 residues. Germline trimming cut 5 bases from V and 2 bases from J; bases unmatched to any gene: 6. The CDR3 DNA reads as TGTGCCAGCAGTCGGGAGGGGACAGGGGCCTACGAGCAGTACTTC. Protein sequence: CASSREGTGAYEQYF.

This chain connects TRBV19 to TRBJ1-4; weak D call: TRBD1 (6 bases). The CDR3 length is 13 residues. Germline values: CDR1 LNHDA, CDR2 SQIVND (reference sequence). V lost 10 bases and J lost 10, with 19 bases in between. CDR3: CATINRGAGKLFF. CDR3 DNA: TGTGCCACCATCAACCGGGGGGCAGGAAAACTGTTTTTT. Full variable domain (rest looked up from reference TRBV19 and TRBJ1-4): DGGITQSPKYLFRKEGQNVTLSCEQNLNHDAMYWYRQDPGQGLRLIYYSQIVNDFQKGDIAEGYSVSREKKESFPLTVTSAQKNPTAFYLCATINRGAGKLFFGSGTQLSVL.

The chain joins TRBV29-1 to TRBJ2-5; 8 nucleotides line up with TRBD1. Germline V lookup: CDR1 SQVTM, CDR2 ANQGSEA. The length of the CDR3 is 13 residues. V shed 4 bases and J 2 bases; nucleotides not matched to a gene: 3. The CDR3, as DNA: TGCAGCGTTGTGGGACAGGCTCAAGAGACCCAGTACTTC. As protein: CSVVGQAQETQYF.

The chain uses TRBV5-4 and TRBJ1-3; D not certain. CDR1 SGHNT and CDR2 YYREEE come from the germline V gene (reference sequence). This CDR3 spans 15 amino acids. Trimming cost V 0 bases and J 1 base, with 8 bases left between them. CDR3 sequence reads: CASSLGGGSGNTIYF. The CDR3 DNA is TGTGCCAGCAGCTTGGGCGGAGGATCTGGAAACACCATATATTTT.

V and J are TRBV4-2 and TRBJ2-1, with D perhaps matching TRBD2 (6 bases). The V end lost 0 bases, the J end lost 6 bases, and 21 bases lay between the germline ends. Per the germline V gene, CDR1 is LGHNA and CDR2 is YNFKEQ. The CDR3 sequence is 18 residues long. The CDR3 sequence is CASSQDGSSGSPSNEQFF. CDR3 in DNA: TGTGCCAGCAGCCAAGACGGGAGTTCTGGTAGCCCTTCCAATGAGCAGTTCTTC.

The chain recombines TRBV13 with TRBJ2-1; 7 bases match TRBD2. J lost 7 bases, V lost 5 bases, and 2 bases had no gene match. CDR3 length: 12 amino acids. Germline V gives CDR1 PRHDT, CDR2 FYEKMQ (reference sequence). CDR3 in amino acids: CASSTGGNEQFF. CDR3 nucleotide sequence: TGTGCCAGCAGCACCGGGGGGAATGAGCAGTTCTTC.

The chain links TRBV29-1 to TRBJ2-7; 11 bases align to TRBD2. The CDR3 is 14 amino acids. CDR1 is SQVTM, CDR2 ANQGSEA, per germline. The V segment lost 1 base and the J segment 4 bases; nucleotides outside the gene matches: 3. This chain's CDR3 is CSVEGGTSGYEQYF. DNA of the CDR3: TGCAGCGTTGAAGGGGGGACTAGCGGTTACGAGCAGTACTTC.

This clone turned up a few times. The chain carries TRBV11-1 and TRBJ2-2; possible D gene TRBD1, 6 bases. Trimming took off 1 base at V and 5 bases at J, with 11 bases between the two ends. Germline V gives CDR1 SGHAT, CDR2 FQDESV (reference sequence). The CDR3 runs to 15 residues. The CDR3 region is CASSLGTELTGELFF. The CDR3 DNA is TGTGCCAGCAGCTTAGGGACAGAGCTGACCGGGGAGCTGTTTTTT.

The gene calls are TRBV27 and TRBJ1-2; tentatively, D is TRBD1 (6 bases). The germline V gene encodes CDR1 MNHEY and CDR2 SMNVEV (reference sequence). V lost 5 bases and J 7 bases, leaving 14 bases between the germline ends. The CDR3 spans 13 residues. This chain's CDR3 is CASSPRQVGGYTF. The CDR3 nucleotides read TGTGCCAGCAGTCCCCGACAGGTAGGTGGCTACACCTTC.

J is TRBJ2-4 and V is TRBV5-1; a possible D gene is TRBD2 (5 bases). Germline V gives CDR1 SGHRS, CDR2 YFSETQ. This CDR3 has 14 amino acids. Trimming took off 4 bases at V and 3 bases at J, with 11 bases between the two ends. CDR3 DNA: TGCGCCAGCAGCCCGACGGGATTCAAAAACATTCAGTACTTC. Translation: CASSPTGFKNIQYF.

V and J are TRBV7-8 and TRBJ1-3; D is undetermined. The ends were cut back, 0 bases at V and 4 bases at J, with 22 bases in the middle. There are 19 residues in the CDR3. In germline, CDR1 is SGHVS, CDR2 FQNEAQ. The CDR3: CASSLAPALGRIVGNTIYF. Written as DNA, the CDR3 is TGTGCCAGCAGCTTAGCGCCAGCCTTGGGGAGAATTGTAGGAAACACCATATATTTT.

On this clone: An end of the junction differs from the germline gene, which may be a read error. The same CDR3 also results from other DNA sequences found in this sample. The V call is TRBV4-1, the J call TRBJ1-6, with 7 bases fitting TRBD1. This CDR3 region has 15 residues. Germline V gives CDR1 MGHRA, CDR2 YSYEKL. The CDR3 sequence is CASSRNRDRDSPLHF. The CDR3 DNA reads TGCGCCAGCAGCCGGAACCGGGACAGAGATTCACCCCTTCACTTT.

V is TRBV18 and J is TRBJ1-2; 7 bases map to TRBD1. Germline V CDR1 and CDR2: KGHSH, LQKENI. The CDR3 covers 14 residues. V trimming: 4 bases; J trimming: 4 bases; junction bases outside the gene matches: 6. In nucleotides, the CDR3 is TGTGCCAGCTCACAAGGCCGGGACAGCTATGGCTACACCTTC. Its translation: CASSQGRDSYGYTF.

J is TRBJ2-7 and V is TRBV28, with D tentatively TRBD2 (6 bases). The CDR3 is made up of 14 amino acids. Between the trimmed V and J ends, which lost 2 bases and 0 bases, there was a span of 8 bases. Germline V gives CDR1 MDHEN, CDR2 SYDVKM. The CDR3 DNA reads TGTGCCAGCAGTTTACAGGGAGGCTCCTACGAGCAGTACTTC. It translates to CASSLQGGSYEQYF. Filled out from reference TRBV28 and TRBJ2-7, the complete variable domain reads DVKVTQSSRYLVKRTGEKVFLECVQDMDHENMFWYRQDPGLGLRLIYFSYDVKMKEKGDIPEGYSVSREKKERFSLILESASTNQTSMYLCASSLQGGSYEQYFGPGTRLTVT.